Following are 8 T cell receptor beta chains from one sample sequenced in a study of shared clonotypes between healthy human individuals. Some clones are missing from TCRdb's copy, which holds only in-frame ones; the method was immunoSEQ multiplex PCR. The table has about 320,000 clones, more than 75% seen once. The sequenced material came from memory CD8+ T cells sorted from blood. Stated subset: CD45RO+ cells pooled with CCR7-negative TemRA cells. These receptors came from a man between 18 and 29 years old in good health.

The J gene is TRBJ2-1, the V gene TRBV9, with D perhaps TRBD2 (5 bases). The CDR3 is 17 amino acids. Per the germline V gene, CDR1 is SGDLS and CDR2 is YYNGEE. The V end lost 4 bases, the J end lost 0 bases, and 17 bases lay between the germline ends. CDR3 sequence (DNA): TGTGCCAGCAGCCGGGTGAAGGGTCGGGGCTCCTACAATGAGCAGTTCTTC. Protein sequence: CASSRVKGRGSYNEQFF.

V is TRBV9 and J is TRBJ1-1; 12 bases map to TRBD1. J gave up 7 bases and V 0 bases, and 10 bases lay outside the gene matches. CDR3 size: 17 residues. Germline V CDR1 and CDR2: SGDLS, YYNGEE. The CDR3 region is CASSVGPGTGGLNEAFF. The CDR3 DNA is TGTGCCAGCAGCGTAGGACCCGGGACAGGGGGCCTAAATGAAGCTTTCTTT.

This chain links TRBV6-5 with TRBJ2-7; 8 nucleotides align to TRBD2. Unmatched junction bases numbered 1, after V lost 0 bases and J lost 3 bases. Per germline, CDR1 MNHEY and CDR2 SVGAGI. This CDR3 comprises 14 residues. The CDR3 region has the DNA TGTGCCAGCAGTTACTCCGGGGGGGGCTACGAGCAGTACTTC. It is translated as CASSYSGGGYEQYF.

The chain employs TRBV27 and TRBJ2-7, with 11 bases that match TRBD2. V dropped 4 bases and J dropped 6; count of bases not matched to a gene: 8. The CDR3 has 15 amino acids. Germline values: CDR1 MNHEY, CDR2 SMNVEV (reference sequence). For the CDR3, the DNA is TGTGCCAGCAGTTCCCCAGCTAGCGGGAGGACCGAGCAGTACTTC. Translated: CASSSPASGRTEQYF.

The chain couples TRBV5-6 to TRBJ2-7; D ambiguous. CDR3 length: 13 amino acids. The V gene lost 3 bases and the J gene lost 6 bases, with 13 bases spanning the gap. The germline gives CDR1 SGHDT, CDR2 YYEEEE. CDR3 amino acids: CASSWGNPGEQYF. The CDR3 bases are TGTGCCAGCAGCTGGGGAAACCCGGGCGAGCAGTACTTC.

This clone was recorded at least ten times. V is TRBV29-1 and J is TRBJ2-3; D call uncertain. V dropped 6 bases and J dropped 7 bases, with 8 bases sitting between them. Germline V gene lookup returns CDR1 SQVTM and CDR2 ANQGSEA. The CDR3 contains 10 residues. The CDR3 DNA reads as TGCAGCGTCACAGAGTATACGCAGTATTTT. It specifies CSVTEYTQYF.

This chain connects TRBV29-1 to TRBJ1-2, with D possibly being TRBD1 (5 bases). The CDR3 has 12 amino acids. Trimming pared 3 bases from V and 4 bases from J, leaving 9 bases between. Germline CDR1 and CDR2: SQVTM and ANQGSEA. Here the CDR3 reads CSVEHRFYGYTF. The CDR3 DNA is TGCAGCGTTGAGCACAGGTTCTATGGCTACACCTTC.

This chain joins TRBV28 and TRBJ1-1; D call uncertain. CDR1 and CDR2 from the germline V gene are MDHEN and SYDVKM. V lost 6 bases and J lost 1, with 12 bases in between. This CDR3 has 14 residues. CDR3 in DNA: TGTGCCAGCAGCCGACCCGAGGGGAACACTGAAGCTTTCTTT. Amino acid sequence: CASSRPEGNTEAFF.